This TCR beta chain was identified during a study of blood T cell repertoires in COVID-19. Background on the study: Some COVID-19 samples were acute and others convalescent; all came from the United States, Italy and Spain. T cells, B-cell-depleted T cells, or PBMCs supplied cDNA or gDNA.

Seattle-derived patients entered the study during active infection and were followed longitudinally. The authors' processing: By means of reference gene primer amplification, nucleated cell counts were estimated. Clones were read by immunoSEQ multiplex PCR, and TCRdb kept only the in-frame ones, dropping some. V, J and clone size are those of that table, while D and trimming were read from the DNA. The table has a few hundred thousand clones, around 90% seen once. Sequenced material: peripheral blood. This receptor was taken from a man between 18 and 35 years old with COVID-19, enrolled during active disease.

The CDR3 region is CASTRQSSGANVLTF. The CDR3 coding sequence is TGTGCCAGCACCCGACAGTCCTCTGGGGCCAACGTCCTGACTTTC. The gene calls are TRBV3-1 (or the pseudogene TRBV3-2) and TRBJ2-6, with D possibly matching TRBD1 (5 bases). V lost 7 bases and J lost 0, with 10 bases in between. Germline CDR1 and CDR2: LGHDT and YNNKEL (reference sequence). There are 15 residues in the CDR3.